This T cell receptor beta chain was identified in a study of long-term antiretroviral therapy in people with HIV. The immunoSEQ assay was v3.0, run at survey level. The data were produced by immunoSEQ multiplex PCR, yet TCRdb's version contains in-frame clones alone and is incomplete. The repertoire consists of 15,000 to 20,000 clones, with around 81% occurring once and the leading ten covering 11% to 15%. This CDR3 region has 16 residues. The V and J ends lost 1 base and 3 bases respectively, with 12 bases between them. The germline V gene encodes CDR1 SGHAT and CDR2 FQNNGV. The sample was unsorted PBMCs, taken 2.9 years after starting antiretroviral therapy. The sequence was collected from a woman aged 25 to 39 with HIV. The rearrangement joins TRBV11-2 to TRBJ2-2; the D gene is possibly TRBD1 (6 bases). The chain's CDR3 is CASSLVAGVDTGELFF. DNA of the CDR3: TGTGCCAGCAGCTTAGTAGCAGGGGTTGACACCGGGGAGCTGTTTTTT.